This TCR beta chain was identified during a study of T cells expressing NK-cell markers. Study in general: HCMV seropositivity marked most of the eight sequenced donors; one was seronegative.

Germline V CDR1 and CDR2: SGHVS, FQNEAQ. The CDR3 length is 14 residues. For each CDR3 protein, TCRdb gives one entry from its re-call of the 5' RACE reads, without DNA. Its table records around 380,000 distinct CDR3 sequences. The study, taken as a whole, reports: HCMV specificity of the expanded NKG2C+ T cell clones stayed unclear.

A remark on this clonotype: The antigen remains undetermined.

The sequence came from a woman between 50 and 59 years old in good health. The sample taken for sequencing was blood T cells: a sorted CD56 or NKG2C T cell subset, CD4+ or CD8+ T cells, or bulk PBMC T cells (not recorded which). The chain links TRBV7-8 to TRBJ2-1; TCRdb selects TRBD1, and the lack of DNA leaves this call unchecked. This CDR3 reads CASGRSGGLNEQFF. Filled out from reference TRBV7-8 and TRBJ2-1, the complete variable domain reads GAGVSQSPRYKVAKRGQDVALRCDPISGHVSLFWYQQALGQGPEFLTYFQNEAQLDKSGLPSDRFFAERPEGSVSTLKIQRTQQEDSAVYLCASGRSGGLNEQFFGPGTRLTVL.